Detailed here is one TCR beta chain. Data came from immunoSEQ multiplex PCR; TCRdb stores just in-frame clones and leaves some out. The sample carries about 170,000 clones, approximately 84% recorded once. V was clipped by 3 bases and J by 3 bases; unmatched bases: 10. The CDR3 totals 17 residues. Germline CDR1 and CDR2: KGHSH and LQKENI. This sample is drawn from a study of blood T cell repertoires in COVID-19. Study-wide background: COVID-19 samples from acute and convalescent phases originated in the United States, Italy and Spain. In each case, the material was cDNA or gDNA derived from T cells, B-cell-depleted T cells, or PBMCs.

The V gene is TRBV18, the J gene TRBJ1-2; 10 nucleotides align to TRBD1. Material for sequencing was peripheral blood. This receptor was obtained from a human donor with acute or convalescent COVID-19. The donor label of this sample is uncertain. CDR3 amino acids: CASSPSQGQGSYYGYTF. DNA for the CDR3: TGTGCCAGCTCACCTTCCCAGGGACAGGGGTCGTACTATGGCTACACCTTC.